This is a list of T cell receptor beta chains from one sample in a study of cytomegalovirus exposure and HLA in healthy donors. The repertoire was sequenced with immunoSEQ multiplex PCR; TCRdb's copy has only in-frame clones and lacks some. The sample yields over 150,000 clones, 65% to 80% seen once. The specimen was PBMCs. All receptors come from a woman aged 40 to 55 in good health and CMV-seropositive. CDR3s include the opening cysteine and the closing phenylalanine or tryptophan. The D gene is left open where the match is weak. Clone size is stated in some rows and not others, as once, few, many or a class when expanded.

>TRBJ2-7|TRBD2|14|-|TRBV11-3
TGTGCCAGCAGCTCACGAGCGGGACCCTACGAGCAGTACTTC
CASSSRAGPYEQYF
>TRBJ2-5|TRBD2|17|-|TRBV5-6
TGTGCCAGCAGCTTGGGTCTAGCGGGGGGGCTCGGGGAGACCCAGTACTTC
CASSLGLAGGLGETQYF
>TRBJ2-3|TRBD2|15|-|TRBV2
TGTGCCAGCAGCCCACTAGCGGGAGGTTCAGATACGCAGTATTTT
CASSPLAGGSDTQYF
>TRBJ2-7|-|14|few|TRBV18
TGTGCCAGCTCACCCACGGTCTCGGCGGGTGAGCAGTACTTC
CASSPTVSAGEQYF
>TRBJ1-5|-|14|-|TRBV6-5
TGTGCCAGCAGTCCTATCAATGGCAATCAGCCCCAGCATTTT
CASSPINGNQPQHF
>TRBJ2-2|-|15|-|TRBV21-1
TGTGCCAGCAGCATCAGGGGGCGACGAACCGGGGAGCTGTTTTTT
CASSIRGRRTGELFF
>TRBJ1-3|-|16|-|TRBV18
TGTGCCAGCTCACCATACGACAGCTCCTCTGGAAACACCATATATTTT
CASSPYDSSSGNTIYF
>TRBJ2-5|-|14|-|TRBV6-6
TGTGCCAGCAGTTACCAGGTTCCCGGCGAGACCCAGTACTTC
CASSYQVPGETQYF
>TRBJ2-2|TRBD2|17|-|TRBV7-9
TGTGCCAGCAGCCCCAACGTTGGCGGGAGCACGTCCGGGGAGCTGTTTTTT
CASSPNVGGSTSGELFF
>TRBJ2-7|TRBD1|15|-|TRBV14
TGTGCCAGCAGCCAAGGGACAGGATCAATGAACGAGCAGTACTTC
CASSQGTGSMNEQYF
>TRBJ2-5|-|12|-|TRBV7-2
TGTGCCAGCAGCTCTAGGGGAGAGACCCAGTACTTC
CASSSRGETQYF
>TRBJ2-3|-|13|-|TRBV7-2
TGTGCCAGCAGCTGGCGGACAACAGATACGCAGTATTTT
CASSWRTTDTQYF
>TRBJ2-1|TRBD2|17|-|TRBV30
TGTGCCTGGAGCCCCTCTCTAGCGGGAGGGCCTGGGGATGAGCAGTTCTTC
CAWSPSLAGGPGDEQFF
>TRBJ2-7|TRBD1|13|-|TRBV29-1
TGCAGCGGGAAGGGACAGGGGGCGCGGGAGCAGTACTTC
CSGKGQGAREQYF